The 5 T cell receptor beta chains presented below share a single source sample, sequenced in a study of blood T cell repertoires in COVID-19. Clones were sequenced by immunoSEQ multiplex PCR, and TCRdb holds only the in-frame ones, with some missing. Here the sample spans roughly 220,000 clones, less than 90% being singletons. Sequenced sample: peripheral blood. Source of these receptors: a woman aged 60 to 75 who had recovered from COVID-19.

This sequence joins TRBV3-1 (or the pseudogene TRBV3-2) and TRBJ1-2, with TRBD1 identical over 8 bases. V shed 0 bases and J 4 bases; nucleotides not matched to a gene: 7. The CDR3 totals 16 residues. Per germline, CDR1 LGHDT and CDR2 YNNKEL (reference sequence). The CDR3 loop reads CASSQDPQTGAYGYTF. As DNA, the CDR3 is TGTGCCAGCAGCCAAGATCCCCAGACAGGGGCCTATGGCTACACCTTC.

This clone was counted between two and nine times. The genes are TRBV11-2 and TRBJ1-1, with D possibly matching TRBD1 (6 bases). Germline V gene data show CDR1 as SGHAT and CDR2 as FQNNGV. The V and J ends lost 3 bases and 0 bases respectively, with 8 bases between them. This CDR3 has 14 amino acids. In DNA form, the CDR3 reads TGTGCCAGCAGCTTTGGGGGCATGAACACTGAAGCTTTCTTT. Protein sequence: CASSFGGMNTEAFF.

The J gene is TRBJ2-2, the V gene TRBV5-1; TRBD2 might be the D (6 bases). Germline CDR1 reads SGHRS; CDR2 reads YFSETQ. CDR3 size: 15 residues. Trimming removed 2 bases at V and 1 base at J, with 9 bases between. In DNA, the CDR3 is TGCGCCAGCAGCTTTCTGGAGGGGAACACCGGGGAGCTGTTTTTT. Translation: CASSFLEGNTGELFF.

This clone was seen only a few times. CDR3 coding DNA: TGCAGCGTTTTGCGGGACAGGGATAACACCGGGGAGCTGTTTTTT. It specifies CSVLRDRDNTGELFF. The chain couples TRBV29-1 to TRBJ2-2, with 9 nucleotides matching TRBD1. Germline loops: CDR1 SQVTM, CDR2 ANQGSEA. The ends lost 5 bases at V and 2 bases at J; junction bases unmatched: 6. The CDR3 is 15 residues long.

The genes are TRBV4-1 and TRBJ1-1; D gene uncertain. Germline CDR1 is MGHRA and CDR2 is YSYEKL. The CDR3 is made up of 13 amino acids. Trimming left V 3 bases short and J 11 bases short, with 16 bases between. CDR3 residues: CASSQITGSVAFF. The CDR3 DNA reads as TGCGCCAGCAGCCAGATAACGGGGTCCGTCGCTTTCTTT.